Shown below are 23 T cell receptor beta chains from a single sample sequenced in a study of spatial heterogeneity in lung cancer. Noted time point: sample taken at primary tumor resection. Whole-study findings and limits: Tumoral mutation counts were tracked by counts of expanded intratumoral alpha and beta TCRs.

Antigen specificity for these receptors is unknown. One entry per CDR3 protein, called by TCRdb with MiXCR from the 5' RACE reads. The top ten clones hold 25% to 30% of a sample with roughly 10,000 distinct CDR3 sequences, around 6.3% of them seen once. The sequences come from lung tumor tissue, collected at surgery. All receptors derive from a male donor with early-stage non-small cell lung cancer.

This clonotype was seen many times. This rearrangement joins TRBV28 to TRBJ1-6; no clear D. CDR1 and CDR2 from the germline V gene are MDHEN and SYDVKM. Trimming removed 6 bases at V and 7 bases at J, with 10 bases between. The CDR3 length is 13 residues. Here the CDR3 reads CASSTNNNSPLHF. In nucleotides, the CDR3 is TGTGCCAGCAGCACGAACAACAATTCACCCCTCCACTTT.

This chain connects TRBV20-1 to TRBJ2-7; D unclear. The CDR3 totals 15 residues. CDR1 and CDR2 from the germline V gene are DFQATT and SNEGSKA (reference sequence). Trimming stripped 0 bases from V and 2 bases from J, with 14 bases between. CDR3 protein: CSARDTETSTYEQYF. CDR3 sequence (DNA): TGCAGTGCTAGAGATACTGAGACATCAACCTACGAGCAGTACTTC.

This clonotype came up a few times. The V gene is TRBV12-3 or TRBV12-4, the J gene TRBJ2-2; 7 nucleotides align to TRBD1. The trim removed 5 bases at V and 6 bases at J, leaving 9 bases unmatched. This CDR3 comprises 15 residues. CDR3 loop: CASSPQGKRPGELFF. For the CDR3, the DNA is TGTGCCAGCAGTCCACAGGGGAAACGTCCCGGGGAGCTGTTTTTT.

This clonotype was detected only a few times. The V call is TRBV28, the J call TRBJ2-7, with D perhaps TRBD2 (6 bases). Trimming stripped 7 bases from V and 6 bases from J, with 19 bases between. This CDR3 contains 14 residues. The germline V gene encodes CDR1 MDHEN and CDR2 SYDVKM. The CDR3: CASKGGSFNREQYF. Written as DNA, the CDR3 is TGTGCCAGCAAGGGAGGCAGTTTCAACCGCGAGCAGTACTTC.

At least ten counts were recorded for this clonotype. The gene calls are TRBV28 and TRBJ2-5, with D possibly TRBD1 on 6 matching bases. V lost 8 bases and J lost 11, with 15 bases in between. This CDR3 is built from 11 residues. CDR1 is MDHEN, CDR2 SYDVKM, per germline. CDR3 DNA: TGTGCCAGCCTCCTGGGGGACAAGCAGTACTTC. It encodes CASLLGDKQYF. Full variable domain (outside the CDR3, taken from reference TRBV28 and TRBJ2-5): DVKVTQSSRYLVKRTGEKVFLECVQDMDHENMFWYRQDPGLGLRLIYFSYDVKMKEKGDIPEGYSVSREKKERFSLILESASTNQTSMYLCASLLGDKQYFGPGTRLLVL.

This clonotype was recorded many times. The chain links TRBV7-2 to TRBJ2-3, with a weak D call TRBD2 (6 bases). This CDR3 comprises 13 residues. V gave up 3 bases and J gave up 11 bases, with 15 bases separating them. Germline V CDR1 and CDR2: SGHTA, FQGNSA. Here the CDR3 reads CASSLPPAGQQYF. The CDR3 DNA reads TGTGCCAGCAGCTTGCCCCCCGCGGGGCAGCAGTATTTT. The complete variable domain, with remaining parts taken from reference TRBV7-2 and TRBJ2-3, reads GAGVSQSPSNKVTEKGKDVELRCDPISGHTALYWYRQSLGQGLEFLIYFQGNSAPDKSGLPSDRFSAERTGGSVSTLTIQRTQQEDSAVYLCASSLPPAGQQYFGPGTRLTVL.

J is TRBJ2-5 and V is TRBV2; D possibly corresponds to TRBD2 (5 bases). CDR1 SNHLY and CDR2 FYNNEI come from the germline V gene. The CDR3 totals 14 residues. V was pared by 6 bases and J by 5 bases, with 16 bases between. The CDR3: CASSHRGLAETQYF. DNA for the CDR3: TGTGCCAGCAGCCATCGAGGACTGGCGGAGACCCAGTACTTC. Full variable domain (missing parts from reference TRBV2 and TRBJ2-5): EPEVTQTPSHQVTQMGQEVILRCVPISNHLYFYWYRQILGQKVEFLVSFYNNEISEKSEIFDDQFSVERPDGSNFTLKIRSTKLEDSAMYFCASSHRGLAETQYFGPGTRLLVL.

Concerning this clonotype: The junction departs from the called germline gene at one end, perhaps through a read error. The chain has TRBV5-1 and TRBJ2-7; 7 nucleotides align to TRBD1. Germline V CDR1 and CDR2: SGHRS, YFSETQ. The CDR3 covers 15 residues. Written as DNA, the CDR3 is TGCGGCAGCAGCTTGCTCCGACAGGGTGGGTACGAGCAGTACTTC. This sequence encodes CGSSLLRQGGYEQYF. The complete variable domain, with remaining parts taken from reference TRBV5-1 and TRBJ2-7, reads KAGVTQTPRYLIKTRGQQVTLSCSPISGHRSVSWYQQTPGQGLQFLFEYFSETQRNKGNFPGRFSGRQFSNSRSEMNVSTLELGDSALYLCGSSLLRQGGYEQYFGPGTRLTVT.

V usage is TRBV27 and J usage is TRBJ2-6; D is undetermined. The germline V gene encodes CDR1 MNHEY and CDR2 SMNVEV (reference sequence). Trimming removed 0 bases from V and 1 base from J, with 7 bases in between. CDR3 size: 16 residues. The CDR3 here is CASSLSPLSGANVLTF. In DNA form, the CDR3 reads TGTGCCAGCAGTTTATCACCCCTATCTGGGGCCAACGTCCTGACTTTC.

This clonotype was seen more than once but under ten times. The CDR3 nucleotides read TGTGCCAGCAGTTTAGCGGGGACAGACTACGAGCAGTACTTC. As protein: CASSLAGTDYEQYF. This sequence joins TRBV12-3 or TRBV12-4 and TRBJ2-7, with 7 bases that match TRBD1. V was pared by 0 bases and J by 3 bases, with 2 bases of the junction left unmatched. This CDR3 has 14 residues.

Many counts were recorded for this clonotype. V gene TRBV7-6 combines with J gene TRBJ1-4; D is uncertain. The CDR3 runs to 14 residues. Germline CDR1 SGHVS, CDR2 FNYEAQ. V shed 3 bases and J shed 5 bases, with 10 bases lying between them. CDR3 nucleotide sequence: TGTGCCAGCAGCTTGGTACCGAAGAATGAAAAACTGTTTTTT. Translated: CASSLVPKNEKLFF.

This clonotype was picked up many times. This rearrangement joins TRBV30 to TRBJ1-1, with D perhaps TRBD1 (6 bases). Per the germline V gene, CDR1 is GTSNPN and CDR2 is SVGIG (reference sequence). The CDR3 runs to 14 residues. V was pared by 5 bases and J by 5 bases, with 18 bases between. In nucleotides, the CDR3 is TGTGCCTGGTCTACAGGGAGATTGGGAACTGAAGCTTTCTTT. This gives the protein CAWSTGRLGTEAFF.

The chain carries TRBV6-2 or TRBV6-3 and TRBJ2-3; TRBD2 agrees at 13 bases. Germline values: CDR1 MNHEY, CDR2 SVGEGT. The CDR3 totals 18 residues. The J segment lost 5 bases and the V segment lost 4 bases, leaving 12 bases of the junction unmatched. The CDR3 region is CASSSPSTSGGLIDTQYF. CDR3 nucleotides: TGTGCCAGCAGTTCTCCCTCGACTAGCGGGGGGTTGATAGATACGCAGTATTTT.

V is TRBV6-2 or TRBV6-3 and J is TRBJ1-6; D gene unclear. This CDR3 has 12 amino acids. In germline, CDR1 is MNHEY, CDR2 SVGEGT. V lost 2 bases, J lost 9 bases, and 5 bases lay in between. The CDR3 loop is CASSYVRSPLHF. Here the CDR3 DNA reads TGTGCCAGCAGTTACGTCCGTTCACCCCTCCACTTT.

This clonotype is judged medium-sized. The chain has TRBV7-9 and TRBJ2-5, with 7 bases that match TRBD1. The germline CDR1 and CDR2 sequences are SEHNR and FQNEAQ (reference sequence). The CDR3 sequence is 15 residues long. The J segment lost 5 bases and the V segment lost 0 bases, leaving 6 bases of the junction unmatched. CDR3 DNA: TGTGCCAGCAGCTTAGCGACAGGGTCGGGGGAGACCCAGTACTTC. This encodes CASSLATGSGETQYF.

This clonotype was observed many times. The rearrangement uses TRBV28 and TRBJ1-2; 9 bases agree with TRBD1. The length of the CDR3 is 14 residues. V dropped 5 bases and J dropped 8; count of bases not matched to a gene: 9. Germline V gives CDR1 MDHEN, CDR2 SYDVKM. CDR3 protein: CASSPGQGGAGYTF. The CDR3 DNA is TGTGCCAGCAGTCCGGGACAGGGAGGAGCCGGCTACACCTTC.

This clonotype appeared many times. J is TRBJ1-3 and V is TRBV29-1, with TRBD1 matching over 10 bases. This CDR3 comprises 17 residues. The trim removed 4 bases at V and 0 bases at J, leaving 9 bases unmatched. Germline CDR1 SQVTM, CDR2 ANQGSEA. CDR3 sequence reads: CSVAGTGVADSGNTIYF. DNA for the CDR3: TGCAGCGTTGCCGGGACAGGGGTCGCCGACTCTGGAAACACCATATATTTT.

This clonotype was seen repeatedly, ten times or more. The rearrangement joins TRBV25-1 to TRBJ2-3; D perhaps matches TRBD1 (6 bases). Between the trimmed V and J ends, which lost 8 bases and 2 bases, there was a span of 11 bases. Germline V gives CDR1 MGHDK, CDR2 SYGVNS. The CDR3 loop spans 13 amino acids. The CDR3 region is CASPRGNTDTQYF. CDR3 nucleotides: TGTGCCAGCCCCAGGGGAAACACAGATACGCAGTATTTT.

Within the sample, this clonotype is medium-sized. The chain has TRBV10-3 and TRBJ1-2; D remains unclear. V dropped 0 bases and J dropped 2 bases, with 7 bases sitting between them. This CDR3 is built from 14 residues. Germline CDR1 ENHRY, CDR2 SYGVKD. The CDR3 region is CAISESLGNYGYTF. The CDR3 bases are TGTGCCATCAGTGAGTCGTTGGGGAACTATGGCTACACCTTC.

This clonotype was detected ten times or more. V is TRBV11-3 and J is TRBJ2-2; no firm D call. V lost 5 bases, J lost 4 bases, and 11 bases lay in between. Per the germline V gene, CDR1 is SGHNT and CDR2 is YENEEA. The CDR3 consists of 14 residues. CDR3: CASSAPLVTGELFF. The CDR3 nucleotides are TGTGCCAGCAGCGCCCCGCTGGTCACCGGGGAGCTGTTTTTT.

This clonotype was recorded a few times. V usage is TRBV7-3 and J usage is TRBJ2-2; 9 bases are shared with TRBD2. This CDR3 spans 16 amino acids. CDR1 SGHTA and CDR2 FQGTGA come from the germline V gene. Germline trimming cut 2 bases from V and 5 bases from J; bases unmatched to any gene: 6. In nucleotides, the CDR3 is TGTGCCAGCAGCTTACCGGGACTAGCCGGTACCGGGGAGCTGTTTTTT. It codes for CASSLPGLAGTGELFF.

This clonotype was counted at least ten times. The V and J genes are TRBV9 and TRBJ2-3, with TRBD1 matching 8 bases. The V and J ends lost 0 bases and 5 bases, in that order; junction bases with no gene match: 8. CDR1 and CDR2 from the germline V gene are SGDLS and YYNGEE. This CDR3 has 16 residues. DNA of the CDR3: TGTGCCAGCAGCGTAGCCGGCCAGGGGGCAAGAGATACGCAGTATTTT. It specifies CASSVAGQGARDTQYF.

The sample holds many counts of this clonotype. CDR3 sequence reads: CASSPWEGEDQYF. DNA of the CDR3: TGTGCCAGCAGCCCCTGGGAGGGGGAGGACCAGTACTTC. The chain uses TRBV5-8 and TRBJ2-5; D perhaps matches TRBD2 (7 bases). The V gene's germline CDR1 is SGHTS and CDR2 YDEGEE. The V end was cut by 4 bases, the J end by 10 bases, with 17 bases between. The CDR3 runs 13 residues.